Listed below are T cell receptor beta chains from one sample, sequenced in a study of CD8 T cells in Susac syndrome. MiXCR, run by TCRdb on the immunoSEQ multiplex PCR reads, gives a single entry per CDR3 protein. Altogether over 130,000 distinct CDR3 sequences are present, roughly 96% being singletons, with the ten largest covering approximately 0.11%. The specimen sequenced was CD4+ T cells from PBMCs. The receptors derive from a human donor with multiple sclerosis. CDR3s leave out the opening cysteine and the closing phenylalanine or tryptophan. The order of the fields is CDR3 protein, D gene, CDR3 length, V gene. D genes are given only for firm matches.

ASSPRVAGGQETQY	TRBD2	14	TRBV4-3
SVVGTEVYGYT	TRBD1	11	TRBV29-1
ASSQSAVGFEAF	-	12	TRBV3-1
ASSLGGGPNTEAF	-	13	TRBV11-3
SAAGVGTDTQY	TRBD2	11	TRBV29-1
SARVQGRDWDVDTQY	-	15	TRBV20-1
ASSQGHSQPQH	-	11	TRBV14
ASSASGSHNEQF	TRBD2	12	TRBV5-1
ASRAWGDTGELF	-	12	TRBV25-1
ATRTGGEQY	-	9	TRBV7-9
SASQLSYEQY	-	10	TRBV20-1
ASPPLH	-	6	TRBV30
AWSTNSNQPQH	-	11	TRBV30
ASSSTPKTSVSYNEQF	TRBD2	16	TRBV13
SVGHTVDYEQY	-	11	TRBV29-1
ASRQGLMNTEAF	TRBD1	12	TRBV2
SVAGPQGNTIY	-	11	TRBV29-1
ASSVGQLNTEAF	-	12	TRBV9
ASSQDSQGMGTDTQY	-	15	TRBV4-2
ASRERVTQY	-	9	TRBV12-3/TRBV12-4
ASSTRPRQVNTEAF	-	14	TRBV5-1
SARDEGKSYNEQF	-	13	TRBV20-1
ASSQGAANTGELF	-	13	TRBV12-3/TRBV12-4
ATSDFRQLNEQF	-	12	TRBV24-1
ASSFGQGNSPLH	-	12	TRBV12-3/TRBV12-4
SARDPGANSPLH	-	12	TRBV20-1
ASNIKGSRNGQPQH	-	14	TRBV19
SVQGETTEAF	-	10	TRBV29-1
ASSFGSQETQY	-	11	TRBV12-3/TRBV12-4
ASSLEVAVSTDTQY	-	14	TRBV7-2
ASSQDTLAGDEQF	TRBD2	13	TRBV3-1
ASSPGGSFYNEQF	TRBD2	13	TRBV6-6
SARGRGSQPQH	-	11	TRBV20-1
ASSYWSSGSRETQY	TRBD2	14	TRBV6-5
ATSDNLRNTDTQY	-	13	TRBV24-1
ASSLGQGIGMNTEAF	TRBD1	15	TRBV5-1
SAREGLSGREAKNIQY	TRBD2	16	TRBV20-1
ASSWLGTGGGTQY	TRBD1	13	TRBV28
ASSPRSGTGGEKLF	TRBD1	14	TRBV4-3
ASMAGVSYEQY	-	11	TRBV28
SAAQETQY	-	8	TRBV20-1
ASSSLRGGNTGELF	TRBD2	14	TRBV12-3/TRBV12-4
ASRLAAIDTQY	TRBD2	11	TRBV6-1
ASSLARRGERNGYT	-	14	TRBV5-4
ASSAGSPSGSTDTQY	TRBD2	15	TRBV27
ATRKGAYTGELF	TRBD1	12	TRBV15
SVAGLRNTEAF	-	11	TRBV29-1
ASSYSSRQGSKGYT	-	14	TRBV6-6
SALPPDRFTDTQY	-	13	TRBV20-1
SARKGAQNTEAF	TRBD1	12	TRBV20-1
ASSSLAGGPYEQY	TRBD2	13	TRBV27
SAGLNQETQY	-	10	TRBV20-1
SVGASGSDTQY	-	11	TRBV29-1